The clone carrying this TCR beta chain was seen a few times. Its antigen is currently unknown. TCRdb keeps only in-frame clones here, not all; method: immunoSEQ multiplex PCR. The sample has tens of thousands of clones, 65% seen once. The sample belongs to a study of a mutant IDH1 vaccine in newly diagnosed glioma. The CDR3 sequence is 16 residues long. Time point of the sample: week 47, end of study. Doses consisted of 300 ug of mutant IDH1 20-mer peptide each, paired with topical imiquimod. Points from the study as a whole: Changes to the top peripheral T cell clonotypes appeared unrelated to pseudoprogression.

This specimen consisted of peripheral blood mononuclear cells (PBMCs), obtained from a glioma patient whose treatment included an IDH1 peptide vaccine. The sequence came from a man aged 40-49 years with glioma. Some clones in this sample may be carry-over from other donors' samples. This chain uses TRBV21-1 with TRBJ1-1. TRBV21-1 corresponds to a pseudogene. CDR3 loop: CASSKGAGGEDTEAFF. CDR3 bases: TGTGCCAGCAGCAAAGGTGCGGGTGGCGAGGACACTGAAGCTTTCTTT.